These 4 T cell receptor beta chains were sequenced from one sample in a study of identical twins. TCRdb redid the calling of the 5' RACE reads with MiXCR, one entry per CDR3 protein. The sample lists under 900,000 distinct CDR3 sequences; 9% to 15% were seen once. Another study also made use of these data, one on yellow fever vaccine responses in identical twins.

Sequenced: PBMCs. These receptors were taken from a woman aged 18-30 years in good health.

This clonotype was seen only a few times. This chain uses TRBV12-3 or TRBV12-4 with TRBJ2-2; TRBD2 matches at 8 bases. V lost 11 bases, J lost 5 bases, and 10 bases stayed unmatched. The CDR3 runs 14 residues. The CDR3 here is CASRAGGLTGELFF. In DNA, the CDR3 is TGTGCCTCCAGGGCGGGGGGATTGACCGGGGAGCTGTTTTTT.

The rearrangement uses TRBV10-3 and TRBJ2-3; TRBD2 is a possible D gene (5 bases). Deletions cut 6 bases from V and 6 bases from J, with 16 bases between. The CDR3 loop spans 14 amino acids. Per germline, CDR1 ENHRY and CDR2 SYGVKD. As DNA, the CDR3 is TGTGCCATCAGGAACGGGATCCCGGGGGATACGCAGTATTTT. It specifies CAIRNGIPGDTQYF.

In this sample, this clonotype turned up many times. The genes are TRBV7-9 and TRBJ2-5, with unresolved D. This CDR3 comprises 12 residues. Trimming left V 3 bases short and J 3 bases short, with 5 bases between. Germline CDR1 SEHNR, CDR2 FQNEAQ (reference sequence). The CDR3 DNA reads TGTGCCAGCAGCTTGTCCGAAGAGACCCAGTACTTC. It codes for CASSLSEETQYF. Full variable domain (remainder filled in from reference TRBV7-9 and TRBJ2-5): DTGVSQNPRHKITKRGQNVTFRCDPISEHNRLYWYRQTLGQGPEFLTYFQNEAQLEKSRLLSDRFSAERPKGSFSTLEIQRTEQGDSAMYLCASSLSEETQYFGPGTRLLVL.

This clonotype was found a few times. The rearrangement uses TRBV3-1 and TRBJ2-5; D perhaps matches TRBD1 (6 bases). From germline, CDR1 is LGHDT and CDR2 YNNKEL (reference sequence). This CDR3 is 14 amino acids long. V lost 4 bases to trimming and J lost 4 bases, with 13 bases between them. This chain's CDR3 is CASSLRVQGETQYF. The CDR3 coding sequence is TGTGCCAGCAGCCTCCGAGTACAGGGAGAGACCCAGTACTTC.